The 27 T cell receptor beta chains below were found in one sample sequenced in a study of Ad26.COV2.S vaccination and SARS-CoV-2 variants. Treatment reported: some 20 received Ad26.COV2.S at low or high dose, single or two shots; 5 received placebo; per-sample allocation not given. All samples were drawn on day 63, counting from the first vaccine or placebo injection. Assay used: immunoSEQ multiplex PCR; TCRdb lists only in-frame clones, some missing. Of 350,000 to 450,000 clones in the sample, about 88% were seen once. Sequenced here: peripheral blood, sampled in a trial of Ad26.COV2.S vaccine versus placebo. These TCRs come from a person between 18 and 60 years old who received the Ad26.COV2.S COVID-19 vaccine or a placebo.

The V and J genes are TRBV28 and TRBJ2-4; D not resolved. This CDR3 has 12 residues. V was shortened by 4 bases and J by 6 bases, with 7 bases between the two germline ends. Germline V lookup: CDR1 MDHEN, CDR2 SYDVKM. CDR3 sequence (DNA): TGTGCCAGCAGTTCGATCTTAAACATTCAGTACTTC. Encoded protein: CASSSILNIQYF.

This clone was recorded only once. DNA for the CDR3: TGCGCCAGCAGCCTAGGACTAGCGGGGAACTACGAGCAGTACTTC. Protein: CASSLGLAGNYEQYF. The chain joins TRBV4-1 to TRBJ2-7; TRBD2 matches 12 bases. V gave up 4 bases and J gave up 3 bases; unmatched junction bases: 4. The CDR3 is 15 residues long. The germline V gene encodes CDR1 MGHRA and CDR2 YSYEKL.

This chain connects TRBV27 to TRBJ2-1, with unresolved D. The germline V and J ends were trimmed by 5 bases and 1 base, with 12 bases remaining between them. This CDR3 is built from 15 residues. Looked up from germline, CDR1 is MNHEY and CDR2 is SMNVEV (reference sequence). This chain's CDR3 is CASSRELPSYNEQFF. In DNA, the CDR3 is TGTGCCAGCAGTCGCGAGTTACCGTCCTACAATGAGCAGTTCTTC.

The rearrangement uses TRBV25-1 and TRBJ1-1; maybe TRBD1 (6 bases). Germline loops: CDR1 MGHDK, CDR2 SYGVNS. The germline V and J ends were trimmed by 1 base and 2 bases, with 17 bases remaining between them. The CDR3 length is 17 residues. DNA of the CDR3: TGTGCCAGCAGTGAATCAGAGGACAGAGTTTTTAACACTGAAGCTTTCTTT. This translates into CASSESEDRVFNTEAFF.

This clone has a handful of counts. The chain carries TRBV6-1 and TRBJ2-7, with 10 bases that match TRBD1. Germline V gives CDR1 MNHNS, CDR2 SASEGT. The CDR3 is 13 residues long. V was pared by 6 bases and J by 4 bases, with 3 bases of the junction left unmatched. The CDR3 loop reads CASRRTGGYEQYF. CDR3 in DNA: TGTGCCAGCAGAAGGACAGGGGGATACGAGCAGTACTTC.

J is TRBJ2-7 and V is TRBV10-1; D not certain. V gave up 4 bases and J gave up 2 bases, with 12 bases separating them. This CDR3 is built from 14 residues. Germline V CDR1 and CDR2: WNHNN, SYGVQD (reference sequence). CDR3 loop: CASSGRVPPYEQYF. In DNA, the CDR3 is TGCGCCAGCAGTGGAAGAGTTCCCCCCTACGAGCAGTACTTC.

The chain employs TRBV27 and TRBJ2-5; perhaps TRBD2 as D (5 bases). This CDR3 has 11 residues. Germline V CDR1 and CDR2: MNHEY, SMNVEV (reference sequence). Trimming left V 7 bases short and J 7 bases short, with 10 bases between. CDR3 in amino acids: CASTGLGTQYF. CDR3 DNA: TGTGCCAGCACCGGACTTGGGACCCAGTACTTC.

The rearrangement links TRBV7-6 to TRBJ2-1, with 8 nucleotides matching TRBD2. Germline CDR1 reads SGHVS; CDR2 reads FNYEAQ. The CDR3 has 16 amino acids. Losses at the gene ends were 2 bases for V and 3 bases for J; bases not matched to a gene: 6. In nucleotides, the CDR3 is TGTGCCAGCAGCTTAAGGAGCGGGAGTGTCTACAATGAGCAGTTCTTC. This encodes CASSLRSGSVYNEQFF.

The V call is TRBV7-6, the J call TRBJ1-1, with D possibly matching TRBD1 (6 bases). V lost 5 bases and J lost 5, with 12 bases in between. There are 13 residues in the CDR3. Germline CDR1 SGHVS, CDR2 FNYEAQ. CDR3 DNA sequence: TGTGCCAGCAGCCGAACAGGGTATACTGAAGCTTTCTTT. Translation: CASSRTGYTEAFF.

The chain links TRBV9 to TRBJ1-6; TRBD1 agrees at 8 bases. The germline CDR1 and CDR2 sequences are SGDLS and YYNGEE. The trim removed 0 bases at V and 11 bases at J, leaving 7 bases unmatched. The CDR3 has 15 residues. Written as DNA, the CDR3 is TGTGCCAGCAGCGTAGGCCAGGGGGCGTGGGCACCCCTCCACTTT. Residues: CASSVGQGAWAPLHF. The variable domain in full, completed from reference TRBV9 and TRBJ1-6, reads DSGVTQTPKHLITATGQRVTLRCSPRSGDLSVYWYQQSLDQGLQFLIQYYNGEERAKGNILERFSAQQFPDLHSELNLSSLELGDSALYFCASSVGQGAWAPLHFGNGTRLTVT.

The V gene is TRBV21-1, the J gene TRBJ2-1; TRBD1 is the table's D call and was not checked against the DNA. TRBV21-1 is a recognized pseudogene. The CDR3 has 15 residues. CDR3: CASRGASGLGNEQFF. In DNA, the CDR3 is TGTGCCAGCAGGGGGGCCAGCGGCCTCGGGAATGAGCAGTTCTTC.

Details on this clone: The sample contains more than one DNA sequence encoding this CDR3. The chain uses TRBV3-1 (or the pseudogene TRBV3-2) and TRBJ1-4; D not certain. CDR1 and CDR2 from the germline V gene are LGHDT and YNNKEL (reference sequence). Trimming removed 3 bases at V and 0 bases at J, with 8 bases between. This CDR3 spans 15 amino acids. CDR3 in amino acids: CASSHRHPTNEKLFF. In nucleotides, the CDR3 is TGTGCCAGCAGCCATAGACATCCAACTAATGAAAAACTGTTTTTT.

This clone appeared a single time. The chain is built from TRBV30 and TRBJ1-6, with TRBD1 matching over 8 bases. The germline V gene encodes CDR1 GTSNPN and CDR2 SVGIG (reference sequence). V was pared by 1 base and J by 3 bases, with 5 bases of the junction left unmatched. This CDR3 is 16 amino acids long. CDR3 bases: TGTGCCTGGAGTGCCTCCGGGACAGGCTATAATTCACCCCTCCACTTT. It specifies CAWSASGTGYNSPLHF.

A single count supports this clone. This chain links TRBV29-1 with TRBJ1-6, with a weak D call TRBD1 (5 bases). With 4 bases removed from V and 5 bases from J, the gap between germline ends came to 9 bases. This CDR3 contains 13 residues. Germline CDR1 reads SQVTM; CDR2 reads ANQGSEA. The CDR3 region has the DNA TGCAGCGTTGGACAGAACAATAATTCACCCCTCCACTTT. Its protein product is CSVGQNNNSPLHF.

The CDR3 coding sequence is TGTGCCAGCAGCTTAGTTGGGGCCTCGGGGCCCCGCTCCTACAATGAGCAGTTCTTC. It encodes CASSLVGASGPRSYNEQFF. The chain employs TRBV11-2 and TRBJ2-1; perhaps D is TRBD1 or TRBD2 (5 bases each). The V end was cut by 1 base, the J end by 0 bases, with 19 bases between. CDR1 and CDR2 from the germline V gene are SGHAT and FQNNGV. The CDR3 extends over 19 amino acids.

The V gene is TRBV6-5, the J gene TRBJ1-2, with D possibly being TRBD1 (5 bases). Germline V gene lookup returns CDR1 MNHEY and CDR2 SVGAGI. The V and J ends lost 10 bases and 8 bases respectively, with 14 bases between them. The CDR3 consists of 11 residues. CDR3 sequence reads: CATLRGSGYTF. The CDR3 region has the DNA TGTGCCACCCTGAGGGGTTCGGGCTACACCTTC.

V is TRBV6-1 and J is TRBJ2-4, with unresolved D. Deletions cut 1 base from V and 6 bases from J, with 13 bases between. CDR1 and CDR2 from the germline V gene are MNHNS and SASEGT. The CDR3 loop spans 15 amino acids. CDR3 sequence reads: CASSEEGTTGNIQYF. The DNA of the CDR3 is TGTGCCAGCAGTGAAGAGGGCACGACTGGAAACATTCAGTACTTC.

The V gene is TRBV5-1, the J gene TRBJ2-3; possible D gene TRBD2, 7 bases. Trimming took 4 bases from V and 4 from J, leaving 10 bases between them. This CDR3 region has 13 residues. Germline V lookup: CDR1 SGHRS, CDR2 YFSETQ. CDR3 in amino acids: CASSAGAPDTQYF. The CDR3 DNA is TGCGCCAGCAGCGCGGGGGCTCCAGATACGCAGTATTTT.

The chain joins TRBV6-5 to TRBJ1-5, with no clear D. Trimming cost V 2 bases and J 7 bases, with 0 bases left between them. Germline V gene lookup returns CDR1 MNHEY and CDR2 SVGAGI. The CDR3 consists of 10 residues. The CDR3 loop is CASSYQPQHF. In DNA, the CDR3 is TGTGCCAGCAGTTACCAGCCCCAGCATTTT.

The V call is TRBV2, the J call TRBJ2-2, with a possible D match to TRBD1 (5 bases). V shed 3 bases and J shed 5 bases, with 13 bases lying between them. Per the germline V gene, CDR1 is SNHLY and CDR2 is FYNNEI. The CDR3 has 15 amino acids. Here the CDR3 DNA reads TGTGCCAGCAGTGATGACAGCCTGGGGACCGGGGAGCTGTTTTTT. Amino acid sequence: CASSDDSLGTGELFF.

The J gene is TRBJ2-2, the V gene TRBV10-3, with D possibly TRBD2 on 6 matching bases. The CDR3 loop spans 18 amino acids. Germline V CDR1 and CDR2: ENHRY, SYGVKD. The V gene lost 4 bases and the J gene lost 0 bases, with 18 bases spanning the gap. In DNA form, the CDR3 reads TGTGCCATCAGTGGAAGGCCCGGACTAACCGCGAACACCGGGGAGCTGTTTTTT. It encodes CAISGRPGLTANTGELFF.

This chain joins TRBV10-2 and TRBJ2-5, with 12 bases lining up with TRBD2. Germline V CDR1 and CDR2: WSHSY, SAAADI. The CDR3 has 15 residues. V gave up 5 bases and J gave up 4 bases; unmatched junction bases: 5. The CDR3 region has the DNA TGCGCCAGCAGTCTAGCGGGGGGGCCGAGAGAGACCCAGTACTTC. This gives the protein CASSLAGGPRETQYF.

Only one count was recorded for this clone. The chain employs TRBV12-5 and TRBJ2-2; 8 bases match TRBD1. CDR1 and CDR2 (germline): LGHNT, FRNRAP. This CDR3 is built from 16 residues. V was pared by 7 bases and J by 3 bases, with 10 bases of the junction left unmatched. The CDR3 sequence is CASAPSGQGHTGELFF. In nucleotides, the CDR3 is TGTGCTAGTGCCCCGTCAGGACAGGGACACACCGGGGAGCTGTTTTTT.

The chain recombines TRBV27 with TRBJ1-1; weak D call: TRBD1 (6 bases). The CDR3 spans 12 residues. Germline lookup yields CDR1 MNHEY and CDR2 SMNVEV (reference sequence). Between the trimmed V and J ends, which lost 8 bases and 3 bases, there was a span of 10 bases. CDR3 in DNA: TGTGCCAGCGGGACAAGATACACTGAAGCTTTCTTT. It translates to CASGTRYTEAFF.

This chain connects TRBV7-2 to TRBJ1-1; unclear D gene. V lost 0 bases, J lost 5 bases, and 10 bases lay in between. Per germline, CDR1 SGHTA and CDR2 FQGNSA. This CDR3 spans 14 amino acids. CDR3 nucleotides: TGTGCCAGCAGCTTAGCGTCCCGGCGTACTGAAGCTTTCTTT. The encoded protein is CASSLASRRTEAFF.

The V call is TRBV25-1, the J call TRBJ2-2; the match to TRBD2 covers 11 bases. The germline V gene encodes CDR1 MGHDK and CDR2 SYGVNS. The CDR3 has 16 amino acids. V dropped 4 bases and J dropped 1; count of bases not matched to a gene: 2. The CDR3 reads CASSGTSGGNTGELFF. DNA for the CDR3: TGTGCCAGCAGTGGAACTAGCGGGGGGAACACCGGGGAGCTGTTTTTT.

The chain combines TRBV12-3 or TRBV12-4 with TRBJ2-2; no reliable D call. The CDR3 runs 12 residues. V lost 7 bases and J 7 bases, leaving 10 bases between the germline ends. The CDR3 region is CASTRWGGELFF. The CDR3 DNA is TGTGCCAGCACACGGTGGGGCGGGGAGCTGTTTTTT.